What follows are 28 T cell receptor beta chains derived from one specimen sequenced in a study of blood T cell repertoires in COVID-19. The method was immunoSEQ multiplex PCR; TCRdb's version includes in-frame clones alone and lacks a portion of them. The sample has hundreds of thousands of clones, 83% seen once; the top ten hold 2% to 3%. Sequencing was carried out using peripheral blood. The origin of the receptors is a woman aged 40 to 55 with active or convalescent COVID-19.

The gene calls are TRBV19 and TRBJ1-2; D is possibly TRBD1 (6 bases). The CDR3 totals 14 residues. Germline V gene data show CDR1 as LNHDA and CDR2 as SQIVND (reference sequence). The V end lost 3 bases, the J end lost 6 bases, and 14 bases lay between the germline ends. DNA of the CDR3: TGTGCCAGTAGTATTTTGGGGGACACCCATGGCTACACCTTC. Its translation is CASSILGDTHGYTF.

The chain couples TRBV5-1 to TRBJ2-1; 8 positions match TRBD1. This CDR3 contains 14 residues. Per the germline V gene, CDR1 is SGHRS and CDR2 is YFSETQ. The V gene end was trimmed by 4 bases and the J gene end by 8 bases; junction bases not matched to a gene: 8. The chain's CDR3 is CASSTDRGSDEQFF. In DNA, the CDR3 is TGCGCCAGCAGCACAGACAGGGGAAGCGATGAGCAGTTCTTC.

The gene calls are TRBV19 and TRBJ2-5, with 8 bases fitting TRBD1. The CDR3 is 15 amino acids. The V segment lost 5 bases and the J segment 1 base; nucleotides outside the gene matches: 6. The germline V gene encodes CDR1 LNHDA and CDR2 SQIVND (reference sequence). Written as DNA, the CDR3 is TGTGCCAGTAGTCTATCGGGACAGGCCCAAGAGACCCAGTACTTC. It encodes CASSLSGQAQETQYF.

V gene TRBV6-5 combines with J gene TRBJ1-2, with 7 positions matching TRBD1. This CDR3 spans 15 amino acids. CDR1 and CDR2 (germline): MNHEY, SVGAGI. Unmatched junction bases numbered 6, after V lost 1 base and J lost 4 bases. This CDR3 is CASSYLTGSRYGYTF. As DNA, the CDR3 is TGTGCCAGCAGTTACTTGACAGGGTCCCGCTATGGCTACACCTTC.

The chain carries TRBV7-9 and TRBJ2-1; no reliable D call. The ends were cut back, 1 base at V and 6 bases at J, with 7 bases in the middle. Germline lookup yields CDR1 SEHNR and CDR2 FQNEAQ (reference sequence). The CDR3 has 13 residues. The chain's CDR3 is CASSLGVSNEQFF. In nucleotides, the CDR3 is TGTGCCAGCAGCTTAGGAGTTAGCAATGAGCAGTTCTTC.

This clone was seen more than once but under ten times. The chain has TRBV3-1 (or the pseudogene TRBV3-2) and TRBJ1-1; 10 nucleotides agree with TRBD1. CDR1 is LGHDT and CDR2 is YNNKEL in the germline V gene (reference sequence). V lost 6 bases and J lost 3; bases outside the gene matches: 7. The CDR3 loop spans 15 amino acids. The CDR3 loop reads CASRPRQGAHTEAFF. The CDR3 DNA sequence: TGTGCCAGCAGACCCCGACAGGGGGCTCACACTGAAGCTTTCTTT.

The chain uses TRBV6-5 and TRBJ1-2, with D perhaps TRBD1 (6 bases). Germline lookup yields CDR1 MNHEY and CDR2 SVGAGI. The CDR3 is made up of 14 amino acids. Between the trimmed V and J ends, which lost 5 bases and 4 bases, there was a span of 14 bases. The CDR3 loop is CASSQGKGVYGYTF. The CDR3 DNA follows: TGTGCCAGCAGTCAGGGGAAAGGGGTCTATGGCTACACCTTC.

V gene TRBV3-1 (or the pseudogene TRBV3-2) combines with J gene TRBJ2-3; 7 bases fit TRBD1. The CDR3 runs 17 residues. Germline loops: CDR1 LGHDT, CDR2 YNNKEL (reference sequence). V dropped 4 bases and J dropped 1; count of bases not matched to a gene: 11. DNA of the CDR3: TGTGCCAGCAGCCCCCGAGTTCCCGGGACAGGCACAGATACGCAGTATTTT. Translated: CASSPRVPGTGTDTQYF.

The sample holds a few counts of this clone. The chain uses TRBV11-3 and TRBJ1-1; D is undetermined. This CDR3 has 14 residues. The germline CDR1 and CDR2 sequences are SGHNT and YENEEA. V dropped 1 base and J dropped 6 bases, with 12 bases sitting between them. The CDR3 DNA reads as TGTGCCAGCAGCTTAGTAGGAGGGAGTGCTGAAGCTTTCTTT. It codes for CASSLVGGSAEAFF.

The rearrangement links TRBV24-1 to TRBJ1-2; 10 nucleotides match TRBD1. The CDR3 is 14 residues long. V lost 4 bases to trimming and J lost 5 bases; unmatched junction nucleotides: 3. Germline lookup yields CDR1 KGHDR and CDR2 SFDVKD. CDR3 DNA sequence: TGTGCCACCAGTGACTCGGACAGGGGGTATGGCTACACCTTC. It translates to CATSDSDRGYGYTF.

CDR3 sequence: CSVEDRWQGEAGDTQYF. CDR3 DNA: TGCAGCGTTGAAGATAGGTGGCAGGGGGAGGCGGGAGATACGCAGTATTTT. The chain has TRBV29-1 and TRBJ2-3, with TRBD1 as a possible D gene (7 bases). The CDR3 contains 17 residues. V lost 0 bases to trimming and J lost 5 bases, with 21 bases between them. The germline V gene encodes CDR1 SQVTM and CDR2 ANQGSEA.

This clone was picked up a small number of times. The rearrangement joins TRBV11-2 to TRBJ1-6; 8 bases line up with TRBD1. Germline values: CDR1 SGHAT, CDR2 FQNNGV. The CDR3 spans 17 residues. Trimming removed 2 bases from V and 8 bases from J; junction bases left unmatched: 11. The CDR3: CASSLTPRGLPYSPLHF. CDR3 DNA: TGTGCCAGCAGCTTAACCCCCAGGGGGCTTCCTTATTCACCCCTCCACTTT. Variable domain in full (rest from reference TRBV11-2 and TRBJ1-6): EAGVAQSPRYKIIEKRQSVAFWCNPISGHATLYWYQQILGQGPKLLIQFQNNGVVDDSQLPKDRFSAERLKGVDSTLKIQPAKLEDSAVYLCASSLTPRGLPYSPLHFGNGTRLTVT.

The chain uses TRBV11-3 and TRBJ2-5, with D tentatively TRBD1 (7 bases). V lost 4 bases to trimming and J lost 2 bases, with 11 bases between them. The CDR3 runs to 14 residues. Germline assignment: CDR1 SGHNT and CDR2 YENEEA. CDR3 DNA: TGTGCCAGCAGCTCACCAGGGGGGCAAGAGACCCAGTACTTC. Translating gives CASSSPGGQETQYF.

The chain combines TRBV7-2 with TRBJ2-7, with 7 nucleotides matching TRBD1. V trimming: 5 bases; J trimming: 1 base; junction bases outside the gene matches: 8. The CDR3 covers 15 residues. The V gene's germline CDR1 is SGHTA and CDR2 FQGNSA. The CDR3 DNA reads as TGTGCCAGCAGCGGCAGGGGGAAAGGGTCCTACGAGCAGTACTTC. Protein: CASSGRGKGSYEQYF.

In its sample, this clone was seen a few times. The chain couples TRBV2 to TRBJ1-5; D is undetermined. Per the germline V gene, CDR1 is SNHLY and CDR2 is FYNNEI. The V end was cut by 11 bases, the J end by 2 bases, with 16 bases between. This CDR3 contains 14 residues. The CDR3: CADSAVGGNQPQHF. In DNA form, the CDR3 reads TGTGCCGACTCCGCGGTTGGAGGCAATCAGCCCCAGCATTTT.

The genes are TRBV7-9 and TRBJ2-5; 7 nucleotides line up with TRBD1. J was trimmed by 5 bases and V by 3 bases; bases with no gene match: 3. CDR3 size: 13 residues. CDR1 is SEHNR and CDR2 is FQNEAQ in the germline V gene (reference sequence). Written as DNA, the CDR3 is TGTGCCAGCAGCTTCGACAGGGTGGAGACCCAGTACTTC. This translates into CASSFDRVETQYF.

The chain is built from TRBV3-1 (or the pseudogene TRBV3-2) and TRBJ2-3; 7 bases map to TRBD2. J lost 1 base, V lost 5 bases, and 3 bases had no gene match. The CDR3 length is 14 residues. Germline values: CDR1 LGHDT, CDR2 YNNKEL (reference sequence). The CDR3 protein is CASSDTSGTDTQYF. CDR3 nucleotides: TGTGCCAGCAGCGATACTAGCGGCACAGATACGCAGTATTTT.

This clone was recorded only once. The chain recombines TRBV20-1 with TRBJ2-3; D is undetermined. The CDR3 is 11 residues long. Trimming shortened V by 8 bases and J by 2 bases, and 8 bases separated the two germline ends. Germline-derived CDR1 and CDR2 are DFQATT and SNEGSKA (reference sequence). For the CDR3, the DNA is TGCAGTAGAGCGACCACAGATACGCAGTATTTT. Translating it yields CSRATTDTQYF.

V and J are TRBV7-2 and TRBJ2-7; D possibly corresponds to TRBD1 (6 bases). Germline values: CDR1 SGHTA, CDR2 FQGNSA. Trimming pared 5 bases from V and 3 bases from J, leaving 14 bases between. The CDR3 has 14 amino acids. The CDR3 reads CASSHRDGDYEQYF. CDR3 DNA sequence: TGTGCCAGCAGCCACAGGGACGGGGACTACGAGCAGTACTTC.

This clone was seen more than once but under ten times. The chain combines TRBV4-2 with TRBJ2-5; 8 nucleotides agree with TRBD1. The CDR3 length is 14 residues. Germline V gene lookup returns CDR1 LGHNA and CDR2 YNFKEQ. J gave up 5 bases and V 5 bases, and 7 bases lay outside the gene matches. The CDR3 DNA sequence: TGTGCCAGCAGCAAACGACAGGGGCGGGAGACCCAGTACTTC. This codes for CASSKRQGRETQYF.

The chain has TRBV4-1 and TRBJ2-4; perhaps TRBD2 as D (5 bases). This CDR3 contains 17 residues. V lost 2 bases and J 2 bases, leaving 16 bases between the germline ends. Germline CDR1 is MGHRA and CDR2 is YSYEKL. The CDR3 nucleotides are TGCGCCAGCAGCCAACCCCGTTTGGGGAGTTCCAAAAACATTCAGTACTTC. Residues: CASSQPRLGSSKNIQYF.

This clone was seen more than once but under ten times. The rearrangement links TRBV7-6 to TRBJ1-5; TRBD1 matches at 7 bases. CDR1 is SGHVS, CDR2 FNYEAQ, per germline. The junction had 4 bases not matched to a gene; V was cut back by 1 base and J by 1 base. The CDR3 is 16 residues long. This chain's CDR3 is CASSLEGAGSNQPQHF. CDR3 bases: TGTGCCAGCAGCTTAGAGGGGGCAGGGAGCAATCAGCCCCAGCATTTT. Based on the CDR3 plus reference TRBV7-6 and TRBJ1-5, the full variable domain is GAGVSQSPRYKVTKRGQDVALRCDPISGHVSLYWYRQALGQGPEFLTYFNYEAQQDKSGLPNDRFSAERPEGSISTLTIQRTEQRDSAMYRCASSLEGAGSNQPQHFGDGTRLSIL.

In its sample, this clone was seen once. The chain has TRBV3-1 (or the pseudogene TRBV3-2) and TRBJ1-3; the D gene is possibly TRBD1 (6 bases). Per the germline V gene, CDR1 is LGHDT and CDR2 is YNNKEL (reference sequence). The CDR3 covers 16 residues. Deletions cut 4 bases from V and 0 bases from J, with 13 bases between. This CDR3 is CASSRQTGFSGNTIYF. Here the CDR3 DNA reads TGTGCCAGCAGCCGTCAGACAGGCTTCTCTGGAAACACCATATATTTT.

In this sample, this clone turned up many times. CDR3 protein: CASSGTDSGNTIYF. CDR3 DNA sequence: TGTGCCAGCAGCGGGACAGACTCTGGAAACACCATATATTTT. The chain uses TRBV3-1 (or the pseudogene TRBV3-2) and TRBJ1-3; 7 nucleotides match TRBD1. This CDR3 has 14 residues. V shed 5 bases, J shed 0 bases, and the junction held 1 base outside the gene matches. Germline V gene lookup returns CDR1 LGHDT and CDR2 YNNKEL (reference sequence).

This clone was detected only once. The chain joins TRBV19 to TRBJ1-4; 9 bases match TRBD1. The CDR3 totals 15 residues. CDR1 is LNHDA and CDR2 is SQIVND in the germline V gene (reference sequence). V shed 5 bases, J shed 9 bases, and the junction held 10 bases outside the gene matches. CDR3 protein: CASSLPGTGTQKLFF. CDR3 sequence (DNA): TGTGCCAGTAGTCTGCCCGGGACAGGGACGCAAAAACTGTTTTTT. Full variable domain (remainder filled in from reference TRBV19 and TRBJ1-4): DGGITQSPKYLFRKEGQNVTLSCEQNLNHDAMYWYRQDPGQGLRLIYYSQIVNDFQKGDIAEGYSVSREKKESFPLTVTSAQKNPTAFYLCASSLPGTGTQKLFFGSGTQLSVL.

The CDR3 protein is CAWSEGAYEQYF. CDR3 coding DNA: TGTGCCTGGAGTGAAGGGGCCTACGAGCAGTACTTC. The chain has TRBV30 and TRBJ2-7; possibly TRBD1 for D (5 bases). The length of the CDR3 is 12 residues. Per the germline V gene, CDR1 is GTSNPN and CDR2 is SVGIG (reference sequence). V was pared by 1 base and J by 2 bases, with 6 bases between.

The rearrangement links TRBV7-9 to TRBJ1-2, with D perhaps TRBD1 (5 bases). There are 14 residues in the CDR3. Germline-derived CDR1 and CDR2 are SEHNR and FQNEAQ (reference sequence). The V end was cut by 3 bases, the J end by 3 bases, with 11 bases between. CDR3 amino acids: CASSFGTGDYGYTF. The CDR3 region has the DNA TGTGCCAGCAGCTTTGGGACGGGAGACTATGGCTACACCTTC.

This chain uses TRBV24-1 with TRBJ2-7, with TRBD1 identical over 9 bases. The trim removed 3 bases at V and 0 bases at J, leaving 5 bases unmatched. Germline CDR1 reads KGHDR; CDR2 reads SFDVKD. The CDR3 runs 16 residues. This chain's CDR3 is CATSDRTGASSYEQYF. CDR3 sequence (DNA): TGTGCCACCAGTGATCGGACAGGGGCCAGCTCCTACGAGCAGTACTTC.